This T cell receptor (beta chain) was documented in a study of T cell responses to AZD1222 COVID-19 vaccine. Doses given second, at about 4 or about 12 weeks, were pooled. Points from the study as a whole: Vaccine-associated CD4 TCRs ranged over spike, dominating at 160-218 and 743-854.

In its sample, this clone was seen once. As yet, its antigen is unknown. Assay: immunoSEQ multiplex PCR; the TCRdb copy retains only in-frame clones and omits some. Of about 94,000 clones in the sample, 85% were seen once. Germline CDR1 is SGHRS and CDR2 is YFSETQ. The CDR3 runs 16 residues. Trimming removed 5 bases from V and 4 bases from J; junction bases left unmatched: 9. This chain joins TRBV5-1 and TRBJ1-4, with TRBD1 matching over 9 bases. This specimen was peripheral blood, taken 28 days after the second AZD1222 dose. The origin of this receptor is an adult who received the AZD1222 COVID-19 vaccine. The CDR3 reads CASSQGRQGDNEKLFF. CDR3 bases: TGCGCCAGCAGTCAGGGGCGACAGGGGGATAATGAAAAACTGTTTTTT.